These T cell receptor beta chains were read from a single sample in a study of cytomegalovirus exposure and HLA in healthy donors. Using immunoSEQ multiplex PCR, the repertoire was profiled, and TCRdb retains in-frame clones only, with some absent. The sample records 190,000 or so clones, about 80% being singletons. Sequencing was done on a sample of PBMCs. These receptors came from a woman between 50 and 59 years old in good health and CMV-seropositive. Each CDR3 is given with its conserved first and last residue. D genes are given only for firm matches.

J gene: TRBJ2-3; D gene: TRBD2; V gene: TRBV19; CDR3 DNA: TGTGCCAGTAGTAGTGGGGCTAGCGGGGGGTTCACAGATACGCAGTATTTT; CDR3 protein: CASSSGASGGFTDTQYF
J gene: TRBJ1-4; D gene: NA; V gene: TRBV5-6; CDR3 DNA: TGTGCCAGCAGCTTGGGGGGCGAACAGAATGAAAAACTGTTTTTT; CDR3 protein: CASSLGGEQNEKLFF
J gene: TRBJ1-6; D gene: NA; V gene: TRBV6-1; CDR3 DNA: TGTGCCAGCAGCGAAGCGATAGCCTATAATTCACCCCTCCACTTT; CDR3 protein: CASSEAIAYNSPLHF
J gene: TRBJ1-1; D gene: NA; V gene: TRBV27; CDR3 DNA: TGTGCCAGCAGTCCCCGACACCTTAACACTGAAGCTTTCTTT; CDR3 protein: CASSPRHLNTEAFF
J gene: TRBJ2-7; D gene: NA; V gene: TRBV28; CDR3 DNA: TGTGCCAGCAGCCTACCGGGACAAAGATACGAGCAGTACTTC; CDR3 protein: CASSLPGQRYEQYF
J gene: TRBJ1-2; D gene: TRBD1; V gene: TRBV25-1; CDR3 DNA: TGTGCCAGCAGTGTGCCCGGGACAGGGAACTATGGCTACACCTTC; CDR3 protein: CASSVPGTGNYGYTF
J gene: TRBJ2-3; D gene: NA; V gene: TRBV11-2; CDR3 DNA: TGTGCCAGCAGCTTAGACCTAAGCACAGATACGCAGTATTTT; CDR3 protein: CASSLDLSTDTQYF
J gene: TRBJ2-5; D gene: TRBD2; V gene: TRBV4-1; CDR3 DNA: TGCGCCAGCAGCCATAGCGGGGGGGCCCGAGAGACCCAGTACTTC; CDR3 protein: CASSHSGGARETQYF
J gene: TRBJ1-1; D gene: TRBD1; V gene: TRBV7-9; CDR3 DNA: TGTGCCAGCAGCTTATCAGGGGGCGAAGCTTTCTTT; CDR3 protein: CASSLSGGEAFF
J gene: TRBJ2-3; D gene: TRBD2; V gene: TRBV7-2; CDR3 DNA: TGTGCCAGCAGCTTAGAACTAGCGGGGAGCACAGATACGCAGTATTTT; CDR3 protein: CASSLELAGSTDTQYF
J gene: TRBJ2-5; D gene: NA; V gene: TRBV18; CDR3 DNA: TGTGCCAGCTCACCACCCCCGGGAGCAGAGACCCAGTACTTC; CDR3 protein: CASSPPPGAETQYF
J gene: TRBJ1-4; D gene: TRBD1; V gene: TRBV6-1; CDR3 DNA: TGTGCCAGCAGTGAAGGGACAGGTTTTGAAAAACTGTTTTTT; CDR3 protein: CASSEGTGFEKLFF